This TCR beta chain was captured by sequencing in a study of beta chain features in type 1 diabetes. Notes on the study in general: Because the template was cDNA, high-expressing cells might be over-represented. Within each of all four CD4+ subsets, Type 1 diabetes patients had TCRB CDR3s that were moderately but significantly shorter.

In its sample, this clone was seen a few times. The antigen is unknown. The sequenced template was cDNA made from the entire isolated RNA. Assay used: immunoSEQ multiplex PCR; TCRdb lists only in-frame clones, some missing. The sample includes hundreds of thousands of clones, about an eighth of them seen just once. V dropped 5 bases and J dropped 4 bases, with 14 bases sitting between them. Germline CDR1 reads SGHTA; CDR2 reads FQGNSA. This CDR3 contains 14 residues. Purity above 95% was achieved in all sorted populations. The chain uses TRBV7-2 and TRBJ1-1; maybe TRBD1 (5 bases). The sequence derives from a man between 18 and 35 years old with type 1 diabetes. Sequencing input: naive CD4+ T cells from blood. This CDR3 is CASSRRSGLTEAFF. The CDR3 DNA reads TGTGCCAGCAGCCGTCGATCAGGGCTCACTGAAGCTTTCTTT.